Presented here are 2 T cell receptor beta chains from one specimen sequenced in a study of T cells in localized non-small cell lung cancer. Data came from immunoSEQ multiplex PCR; TCRdb stores just in-frame clones and leaves some out. The sample carries around 83,000 clones, 87% recorded once. The sample was peripheral blood, taken before any cancer treatment. Receptors originate from a man between 40 and 75 years old with stage I squamous cell lung carcinoma.

This clone was observed a single time. The V and J genes are TRBV5-1 and TRBJ2-7; 7 nucleotides align to TRBD1. CDR1 is SGHRS, CDR2 YFSETQ, per germline. Trimming cost V 5 bases and J 0 bases; bases outside gene matches: 8. The CDR3 has 15 amino acids. The CDR3 spells CASSWDSPSSYEQYF. CDR3 nucleotides: TGCGCCAGCAGTTGGGACAGTCCCAGCTCCTACGAGCAGTACTTC.

The chain recombines TRBV4-3 with TRBJ1-3, with D unclear. The V gene's germline CDR1 is LGHNA and CDR2 YSLEER. Deletions cut 4 bases from V and 0 bases from J, with 10 bases between. The CDR3 runs 15 residues. The CDR3 bases are TGCGCCAGCAGCCCATCACCCAACTCTGGAAACACCATATATTTT. It specifies CASSPSPNSGNTIYF.